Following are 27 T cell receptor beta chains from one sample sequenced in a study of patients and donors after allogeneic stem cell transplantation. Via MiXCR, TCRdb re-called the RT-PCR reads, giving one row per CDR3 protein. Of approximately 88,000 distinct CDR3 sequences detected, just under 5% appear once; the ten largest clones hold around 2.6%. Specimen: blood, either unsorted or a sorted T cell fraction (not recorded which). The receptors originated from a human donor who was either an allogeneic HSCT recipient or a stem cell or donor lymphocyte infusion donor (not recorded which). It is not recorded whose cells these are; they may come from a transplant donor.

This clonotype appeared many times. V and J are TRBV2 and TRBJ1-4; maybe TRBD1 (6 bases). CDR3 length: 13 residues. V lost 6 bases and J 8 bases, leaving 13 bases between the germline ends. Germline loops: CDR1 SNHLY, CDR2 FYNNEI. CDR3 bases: TGTGCCAGCAGAAGCCAGGGGCAAGAAAAACTGTTTTTT. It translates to CASRSQGQEKLFF.

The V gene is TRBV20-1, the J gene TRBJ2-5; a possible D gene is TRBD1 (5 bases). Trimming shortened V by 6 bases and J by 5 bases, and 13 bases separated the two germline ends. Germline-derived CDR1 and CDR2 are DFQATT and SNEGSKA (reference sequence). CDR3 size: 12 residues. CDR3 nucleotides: TGCAGTGCGCGCACGGCAGGGGAGACCCAGTACTTC. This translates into CSARTAGETQYF.

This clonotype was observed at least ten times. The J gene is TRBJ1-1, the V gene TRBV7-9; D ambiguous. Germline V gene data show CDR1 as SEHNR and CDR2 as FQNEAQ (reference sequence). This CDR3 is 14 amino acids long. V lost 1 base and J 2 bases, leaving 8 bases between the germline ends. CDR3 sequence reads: CASSLGPINTEAFF. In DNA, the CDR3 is TGTGCCAGCAGCTTAGGTCCGATTAACACTGAAGCTTTCTTT.

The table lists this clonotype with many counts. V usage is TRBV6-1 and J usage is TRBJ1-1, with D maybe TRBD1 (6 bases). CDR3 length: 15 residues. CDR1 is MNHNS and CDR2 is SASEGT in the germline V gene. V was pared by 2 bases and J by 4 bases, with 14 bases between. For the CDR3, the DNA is TGTGCCAGCAGTGAATCCCCCCCCAGGGGCACTGAAGCTTTCTTT. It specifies CASSESPPRGTEAFF.

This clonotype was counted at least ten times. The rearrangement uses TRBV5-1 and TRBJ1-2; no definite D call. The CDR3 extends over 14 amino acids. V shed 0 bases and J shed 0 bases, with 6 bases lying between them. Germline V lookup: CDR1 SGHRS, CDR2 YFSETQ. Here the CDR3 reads CASSLDSPNYGYTF. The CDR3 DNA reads TGCGCCAGCAGCTTGGACAGCCCTAACTATGGCTACACCTTC. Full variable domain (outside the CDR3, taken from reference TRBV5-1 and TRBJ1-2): KAGVTQTPRYLIKTRGQQVTLSCSPISGHRSVSWYQQTPGQGLQFLFEYFSETQRNKGNFPGRFSGRQFSNSRSEMNVSTLELGDSALYLCASSLDSPNYGYTFGSGTRLTVV.

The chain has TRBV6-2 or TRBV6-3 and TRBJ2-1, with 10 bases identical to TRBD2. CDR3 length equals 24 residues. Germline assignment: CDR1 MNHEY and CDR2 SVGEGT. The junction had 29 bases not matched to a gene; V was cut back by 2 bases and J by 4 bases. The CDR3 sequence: CASSYGAGPGRLAGVTGGYNEQFF. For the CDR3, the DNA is TGTGCCAGCAGTTACGGCGCCGGGCCAGGGCGCCTAGCGGGAGTCACGGGGGGTTACAATGAGCAGTTCTTC.

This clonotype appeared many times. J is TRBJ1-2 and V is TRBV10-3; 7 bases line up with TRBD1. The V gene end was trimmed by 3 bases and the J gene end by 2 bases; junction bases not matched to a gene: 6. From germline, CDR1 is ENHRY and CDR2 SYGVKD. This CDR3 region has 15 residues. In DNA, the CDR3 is TGTGCCATCAGTGACTCGAGACAGGGAAACTATGGCTACACCTTC. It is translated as CAISDSRQGNYGYTF.

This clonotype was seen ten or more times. CDR3 bases: TGTGCTAGTGGTTTGGACAGGGGTTACGAGCAGTACTTC. As protein: CASGLDRGYEQYF. The V call is TRBV12-5, the J call TRBJ2-7; 7 bases map to TRBD1. CDR3 length: 13 amino acids. Germline V gene lookup returns CDR1 LGHNT and CDR2 FRNRAP. Trimming took 1 base from V and 4 from J; bases not matched to a gene: 1.

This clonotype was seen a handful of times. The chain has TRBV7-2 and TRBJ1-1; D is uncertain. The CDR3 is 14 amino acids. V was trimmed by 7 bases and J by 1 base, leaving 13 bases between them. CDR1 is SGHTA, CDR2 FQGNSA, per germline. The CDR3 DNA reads TGTGCCAGCAACCCCAGGCCTTCGAACACTGAAGCTTTCTTT. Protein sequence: CASNPRPSNTEAFF.

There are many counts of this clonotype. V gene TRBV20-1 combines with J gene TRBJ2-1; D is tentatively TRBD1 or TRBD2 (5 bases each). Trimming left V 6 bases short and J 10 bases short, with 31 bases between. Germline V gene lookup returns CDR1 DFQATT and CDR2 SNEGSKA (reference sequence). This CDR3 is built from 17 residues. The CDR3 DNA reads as TGCAGTGCCGCTCGACCGCAAACCCAAGGGACCCCTTGGGAGCAGTTCTTC. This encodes CSAARPQTQGTPWEQFF.

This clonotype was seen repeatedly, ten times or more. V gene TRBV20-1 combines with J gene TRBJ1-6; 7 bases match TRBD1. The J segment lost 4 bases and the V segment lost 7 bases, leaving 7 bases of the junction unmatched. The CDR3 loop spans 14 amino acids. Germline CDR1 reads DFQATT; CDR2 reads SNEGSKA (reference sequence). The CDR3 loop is CSVGGQTYNSPLHF. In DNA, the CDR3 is TGCAGTGTAGGGGGACAGACTTATAATTCACCCCTCCACTTT.

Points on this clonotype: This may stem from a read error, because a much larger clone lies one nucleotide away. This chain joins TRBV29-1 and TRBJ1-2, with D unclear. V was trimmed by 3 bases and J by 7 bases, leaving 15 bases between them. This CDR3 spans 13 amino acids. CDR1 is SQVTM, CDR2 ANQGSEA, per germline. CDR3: CSVEASGMSGYTF. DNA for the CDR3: TGCAGCGTTGAGGCAAGTGGGATGTCTGGCTACACCTTC.

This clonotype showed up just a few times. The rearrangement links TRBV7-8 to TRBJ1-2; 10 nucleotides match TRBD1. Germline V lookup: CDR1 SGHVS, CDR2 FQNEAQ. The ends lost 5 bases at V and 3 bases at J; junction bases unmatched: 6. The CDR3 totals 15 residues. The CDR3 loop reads CASSLDRGQDYGYTF. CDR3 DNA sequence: TGTGCCAGCAGCCTTGACAGGGGGCAGGACTATGGCTACACCTTC.

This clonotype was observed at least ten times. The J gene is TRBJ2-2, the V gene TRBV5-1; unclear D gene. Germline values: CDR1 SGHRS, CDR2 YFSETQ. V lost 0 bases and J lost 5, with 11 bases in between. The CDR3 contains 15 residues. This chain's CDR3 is CASSLVGQGTGELFF. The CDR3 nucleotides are TGCGCCAGCAGCTTGGTGGGCCAAGGAACCGGGGAGCTGTTTTTT. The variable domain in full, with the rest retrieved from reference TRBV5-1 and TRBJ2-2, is KAGVTQTPRYLIKTRGQQVTLSCSPISGHRSVSWYQQTPGQGLQFLFEYFSETQRNKGNFPGRFSGRQFSNSRSEMNVSTLELGDSALYLCASSLVGQGTGELFFGEGSRLTVL.

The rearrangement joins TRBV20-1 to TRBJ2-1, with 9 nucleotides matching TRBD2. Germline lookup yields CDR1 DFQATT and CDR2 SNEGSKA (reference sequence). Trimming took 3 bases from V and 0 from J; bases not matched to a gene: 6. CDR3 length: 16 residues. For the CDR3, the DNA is TGCAGTGCTAGCCGGCTAGCGGGGAGCTCCTACAATGAGCAGTTCTTC. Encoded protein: CSASRLAGSSYNEQFF.

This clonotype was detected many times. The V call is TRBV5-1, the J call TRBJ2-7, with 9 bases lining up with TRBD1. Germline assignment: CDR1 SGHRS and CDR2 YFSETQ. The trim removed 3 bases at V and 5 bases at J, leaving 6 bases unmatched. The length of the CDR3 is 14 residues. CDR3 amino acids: CASSYGTGRDEQYF. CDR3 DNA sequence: TGCGCCAGCAGCTACGGGACAGGGCGAGACGAGCAGTACTTC.

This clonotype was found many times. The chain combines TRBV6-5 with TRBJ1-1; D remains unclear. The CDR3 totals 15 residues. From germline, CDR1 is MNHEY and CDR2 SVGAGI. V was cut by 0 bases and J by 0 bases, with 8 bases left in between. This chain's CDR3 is CASSYSTQLNTEAFF. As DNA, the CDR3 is TGTGCCAGCAGTTACTCGACCCAGTTGAACACTGAAGCTTTCTTT.

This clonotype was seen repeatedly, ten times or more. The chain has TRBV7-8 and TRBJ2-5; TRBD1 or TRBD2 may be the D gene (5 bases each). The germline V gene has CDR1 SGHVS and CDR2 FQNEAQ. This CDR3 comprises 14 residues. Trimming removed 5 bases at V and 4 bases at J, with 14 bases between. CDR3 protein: CASSPSGAPETQYF. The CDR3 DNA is TGTGCCAGCAGCCCCTCCGGGGCCCCAGAGACCCAGTACTTC.

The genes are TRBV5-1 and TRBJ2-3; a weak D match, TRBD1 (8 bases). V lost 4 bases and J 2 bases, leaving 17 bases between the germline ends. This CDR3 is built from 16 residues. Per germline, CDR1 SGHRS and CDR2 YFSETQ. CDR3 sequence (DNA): TGCGCCAGCAGCGAAACAGGGGGAGGGTACACAGATACGCAGTATTTT. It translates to CASSETGGGYTDTQYF.

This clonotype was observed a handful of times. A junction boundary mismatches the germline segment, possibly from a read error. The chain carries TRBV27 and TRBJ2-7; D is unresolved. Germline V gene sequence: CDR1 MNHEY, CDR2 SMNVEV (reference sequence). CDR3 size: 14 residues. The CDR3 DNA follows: TGTGCCAGCAGTTTATCGGTTGCTTCCTCCGAGCAGTACTTC. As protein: CASSLSVASSEQYF.

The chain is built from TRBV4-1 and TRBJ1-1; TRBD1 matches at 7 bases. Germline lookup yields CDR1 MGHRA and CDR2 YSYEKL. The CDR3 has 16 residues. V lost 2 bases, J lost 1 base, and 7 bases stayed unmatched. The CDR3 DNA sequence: TGCGCCAGCAGCCAACCCCGACAGGGCCGGAACACTGAAGCTTTCTTT. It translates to CASSQPRQGRNTEAFF.

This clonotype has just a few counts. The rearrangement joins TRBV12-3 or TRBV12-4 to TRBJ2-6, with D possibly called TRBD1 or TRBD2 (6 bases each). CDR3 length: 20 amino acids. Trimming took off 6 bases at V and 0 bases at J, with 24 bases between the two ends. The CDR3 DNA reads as TGTGCCAGCAGCCCACCAAGGGGGGCTCGGGCCTCCTCTGGGGCCAACGTCCTGACTTTC. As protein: CASSPPRGARASSGANVLTF.

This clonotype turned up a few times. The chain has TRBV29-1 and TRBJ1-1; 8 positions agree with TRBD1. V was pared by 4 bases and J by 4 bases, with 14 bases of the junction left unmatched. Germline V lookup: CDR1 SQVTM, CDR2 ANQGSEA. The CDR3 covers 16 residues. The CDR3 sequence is CSVAGRLTGQVTEAFF. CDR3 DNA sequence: TGCAGCGTTGCAGGGAGACTAACGGGACAGGTCACTGAAGCTTTCTTT. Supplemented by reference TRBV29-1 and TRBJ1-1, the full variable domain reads SAVISQKPSRDICQRGTSLTIQCQVDSQVTMMFWYRQQPGQSLTLIATANQGSEATYESGFVIDKFPISRPNLTFSTLTVSNMSPEDSSIYLCSVAGRLTGQVTEAFFGQGTRLTVV.

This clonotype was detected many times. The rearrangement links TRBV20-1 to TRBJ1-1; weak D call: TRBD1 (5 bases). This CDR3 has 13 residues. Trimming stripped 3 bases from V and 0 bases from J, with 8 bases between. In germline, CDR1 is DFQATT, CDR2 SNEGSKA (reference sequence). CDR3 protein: CSARWGVNTEAFF. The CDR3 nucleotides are TGCAGTGCTAGGTGGGGGGTGAACACTGAAGCTTTCTTT.

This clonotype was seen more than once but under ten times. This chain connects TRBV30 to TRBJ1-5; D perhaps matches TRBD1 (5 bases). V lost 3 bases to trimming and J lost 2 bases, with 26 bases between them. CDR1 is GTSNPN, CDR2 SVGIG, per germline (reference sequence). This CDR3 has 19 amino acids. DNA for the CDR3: TGTGCCTGGAGCCCCGGGTTGGGCGCAGGGATGGGGGGCAATCAGCCCCAGCATTTT. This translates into CAWSPGLGAGMGGNQPQHF.

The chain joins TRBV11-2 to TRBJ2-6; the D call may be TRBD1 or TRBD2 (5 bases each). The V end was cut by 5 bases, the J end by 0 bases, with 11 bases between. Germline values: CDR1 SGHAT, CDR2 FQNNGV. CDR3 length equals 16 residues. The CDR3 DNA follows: TGTGCCAGCAGCCCCGGGGCAAACTCTGGGGCCAACGTCCTGACTTTC. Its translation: CASSPGANSGANVLTF.

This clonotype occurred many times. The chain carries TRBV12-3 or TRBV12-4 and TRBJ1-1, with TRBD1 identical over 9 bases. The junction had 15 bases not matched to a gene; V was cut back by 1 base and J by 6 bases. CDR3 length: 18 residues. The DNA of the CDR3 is TGTGCCAGCAGTTTAGAGAACAGGGGGCTCATTAGGATCCCTGAAGCTTTCTTT. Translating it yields CASSLENRGLIRIPEAFF.